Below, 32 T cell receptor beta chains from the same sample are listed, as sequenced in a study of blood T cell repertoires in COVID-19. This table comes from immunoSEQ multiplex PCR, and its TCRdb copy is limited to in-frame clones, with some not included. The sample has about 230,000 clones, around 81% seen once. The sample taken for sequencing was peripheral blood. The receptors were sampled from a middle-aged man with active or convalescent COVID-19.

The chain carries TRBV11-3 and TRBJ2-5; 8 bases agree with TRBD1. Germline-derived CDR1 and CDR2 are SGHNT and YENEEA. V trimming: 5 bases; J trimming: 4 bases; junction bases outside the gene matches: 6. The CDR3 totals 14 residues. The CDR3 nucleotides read TGTGCCAGCAGCATGGGACAGGTGGGAGAGACCCAGTACTTC. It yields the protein CASSMGQVGETQYF.

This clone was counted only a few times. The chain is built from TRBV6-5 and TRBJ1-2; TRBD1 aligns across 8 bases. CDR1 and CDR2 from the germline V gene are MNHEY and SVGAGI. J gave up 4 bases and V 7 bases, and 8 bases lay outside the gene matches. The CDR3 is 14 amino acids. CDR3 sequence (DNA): TGTGCCAGCAAGCCGGGACAGGCTGGCTATGGCTACACCTTC. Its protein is CASKPGQAGYGYTF.

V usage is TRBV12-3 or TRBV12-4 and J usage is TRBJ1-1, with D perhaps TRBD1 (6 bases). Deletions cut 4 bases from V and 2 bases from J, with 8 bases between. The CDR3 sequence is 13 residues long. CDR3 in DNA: TGTGCCAGCAGTTGGGACATTAACACTGAAGCTTTCTTT. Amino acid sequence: CASSWDINTEAFF.

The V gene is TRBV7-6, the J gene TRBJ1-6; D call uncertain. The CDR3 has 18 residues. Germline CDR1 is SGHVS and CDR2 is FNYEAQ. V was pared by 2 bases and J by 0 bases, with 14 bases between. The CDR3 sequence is CASSLKGSGSSYNSPLHF. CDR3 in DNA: TGTGCCAGCAGCTTAAAGGGCAGCGGCAGCTCCTATAATTCACCCCTCCACTTT.

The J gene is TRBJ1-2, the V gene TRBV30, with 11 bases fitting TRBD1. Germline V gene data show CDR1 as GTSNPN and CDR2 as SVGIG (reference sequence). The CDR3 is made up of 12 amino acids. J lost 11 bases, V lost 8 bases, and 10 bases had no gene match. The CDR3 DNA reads TGTGCCCTTGGGACAGGGGGACTTAGGTACACCTTC. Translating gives CALGTGGLRYTF.

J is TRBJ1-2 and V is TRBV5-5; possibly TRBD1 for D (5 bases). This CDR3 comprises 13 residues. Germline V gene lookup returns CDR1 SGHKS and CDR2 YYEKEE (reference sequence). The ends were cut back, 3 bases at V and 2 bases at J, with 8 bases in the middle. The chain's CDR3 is CASSSGGNYGYTF. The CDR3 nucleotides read TGTGCCAGCAGCTCCGGGGGAAACTATGGCTACACCTTC.

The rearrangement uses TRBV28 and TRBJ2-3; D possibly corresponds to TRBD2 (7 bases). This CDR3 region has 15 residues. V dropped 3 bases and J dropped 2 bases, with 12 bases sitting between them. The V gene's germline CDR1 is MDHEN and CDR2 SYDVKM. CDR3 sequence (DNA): TGTGCCAGCAGTTTGCCGGGGGGCCACACAGATACGCAGTATTTT. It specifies CASSLPGGHTDTQYF. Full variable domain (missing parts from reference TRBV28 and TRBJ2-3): DVKVTQSSRYLVKRTGEKVFLECVQDMDHENMFWYRQDPGLGLRLIYFSYDVKMKEKGDIPEGYSVSREKKERFSLILESASTNQTSMYLCASSLPGGHTDTQYFGPGTRLTVL.

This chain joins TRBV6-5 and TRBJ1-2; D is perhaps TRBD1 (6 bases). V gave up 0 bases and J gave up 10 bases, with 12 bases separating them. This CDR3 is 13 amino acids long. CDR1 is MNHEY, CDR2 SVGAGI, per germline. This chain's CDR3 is CASSYSGGALYTF. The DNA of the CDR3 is TGTGCCAGCAGTTACTCGGGGGGGGCTCTCTACACCTTC.

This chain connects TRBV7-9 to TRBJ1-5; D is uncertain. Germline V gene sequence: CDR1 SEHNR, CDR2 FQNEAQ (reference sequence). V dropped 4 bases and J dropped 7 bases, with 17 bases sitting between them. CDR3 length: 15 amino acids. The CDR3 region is CASSSLDTTGQPQHF. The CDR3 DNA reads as TGTGCCAGCAGCTCCCTCGACACGACGGGGCAGCCCCAGCATTTT.

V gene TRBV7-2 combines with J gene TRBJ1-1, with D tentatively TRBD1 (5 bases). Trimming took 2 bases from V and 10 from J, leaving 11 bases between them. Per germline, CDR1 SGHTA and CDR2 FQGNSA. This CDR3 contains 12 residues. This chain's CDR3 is CASSLQGSRAFF. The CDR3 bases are TGTGCCAGCAGCTTACAGGGCTCGCGAGCTTTCTTT.

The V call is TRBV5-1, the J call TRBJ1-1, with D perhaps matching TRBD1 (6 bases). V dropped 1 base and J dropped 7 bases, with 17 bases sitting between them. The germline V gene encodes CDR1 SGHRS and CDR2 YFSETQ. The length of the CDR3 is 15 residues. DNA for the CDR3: TGCGCCAGCAGCTTGATCAGGGGATTAAGTGATGAAGCTTTCTTT. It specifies CASSLIRGLSDEAFF. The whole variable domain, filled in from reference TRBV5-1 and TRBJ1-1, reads KAGVTQTPRYLIKTRGQQVTLSCSPISGHRSVSWYQQTPGQGLQFLFEYFSETQRNKGNFPGRFSGRQFSNSRSEMNVSTLELGDSALYLCASSLIRGLSDEAFFGQGTRLTVV.

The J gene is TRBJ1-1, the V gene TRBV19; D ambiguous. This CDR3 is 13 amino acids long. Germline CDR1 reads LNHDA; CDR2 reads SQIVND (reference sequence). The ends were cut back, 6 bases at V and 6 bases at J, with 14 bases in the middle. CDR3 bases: TGTGCCAGTAGCGAGGGTGTCCGCTCTGAAGCTTTCTTT. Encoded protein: CASSEGVRSEAFF.

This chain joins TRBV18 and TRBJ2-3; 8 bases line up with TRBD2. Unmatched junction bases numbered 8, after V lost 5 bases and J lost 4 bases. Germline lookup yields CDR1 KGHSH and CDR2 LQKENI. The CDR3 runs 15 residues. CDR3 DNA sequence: TGTGCCAGCTCAATGTCCGGGACTAGTGCAGATACGCAGTATTTT. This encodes CASSMSGTSADTQYF.

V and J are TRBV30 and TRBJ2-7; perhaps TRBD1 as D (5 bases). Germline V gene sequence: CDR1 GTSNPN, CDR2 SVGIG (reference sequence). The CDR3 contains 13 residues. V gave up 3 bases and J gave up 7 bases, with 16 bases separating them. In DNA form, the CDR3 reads TGTGCCTGGAGCTCGTCCCAGGGCTTGGAGCAGTACTTC. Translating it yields CAWSSSQGLEQYF.

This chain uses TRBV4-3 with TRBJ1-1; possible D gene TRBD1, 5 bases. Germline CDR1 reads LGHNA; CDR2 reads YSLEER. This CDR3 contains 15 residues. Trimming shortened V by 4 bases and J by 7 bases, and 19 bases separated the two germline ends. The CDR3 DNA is TGCGCCAGCAGCCGAGCGACGCAGGGCCTGAATGAAGCTTTCTTT. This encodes CASSRATQGLNEAFF.

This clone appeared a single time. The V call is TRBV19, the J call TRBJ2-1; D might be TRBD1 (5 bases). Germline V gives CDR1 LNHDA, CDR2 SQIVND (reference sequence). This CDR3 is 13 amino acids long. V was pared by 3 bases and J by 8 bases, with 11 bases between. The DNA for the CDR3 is TGTGCCAGTAGTATGGTTAGGGGCGATGAGCAGTTCTTC. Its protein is CASSMVRGDEQFF.

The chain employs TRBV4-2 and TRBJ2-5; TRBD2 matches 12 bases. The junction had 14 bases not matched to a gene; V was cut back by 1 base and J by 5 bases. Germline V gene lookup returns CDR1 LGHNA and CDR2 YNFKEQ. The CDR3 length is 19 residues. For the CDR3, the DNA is TGTGCCAGCAGCCAAGCTAGGACTAGCGGGGCCTCGGGAGACGAGACCCAGTACTTC. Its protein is CASSQARTSGASGDETQYF.

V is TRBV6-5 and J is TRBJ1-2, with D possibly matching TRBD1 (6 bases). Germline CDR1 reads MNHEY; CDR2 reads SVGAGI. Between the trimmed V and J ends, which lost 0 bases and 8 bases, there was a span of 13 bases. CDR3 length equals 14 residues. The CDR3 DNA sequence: TGTGCCAGCAGTTACTCGCCAGGGGCGGGCGGCTACACCTTC. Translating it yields CASSYSPGAGGYTF.

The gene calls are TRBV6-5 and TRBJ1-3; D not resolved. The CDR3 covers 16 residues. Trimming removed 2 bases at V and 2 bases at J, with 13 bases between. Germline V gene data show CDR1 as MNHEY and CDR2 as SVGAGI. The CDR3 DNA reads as TGTGCCAGCAGTTACAGGACTCCCGGGGCTGGAAACACCATATATTTT. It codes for CASSYRTPGAGNTIYF.

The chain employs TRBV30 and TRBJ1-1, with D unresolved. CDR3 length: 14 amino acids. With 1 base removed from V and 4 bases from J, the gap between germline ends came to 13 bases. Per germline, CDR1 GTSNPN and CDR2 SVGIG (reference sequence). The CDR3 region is CAWSAAGWATEAFF. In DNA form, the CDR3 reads TGTGCCTGGAGTGCCGCGGGGTGGGCCACTGAAGCTTTCTTT.

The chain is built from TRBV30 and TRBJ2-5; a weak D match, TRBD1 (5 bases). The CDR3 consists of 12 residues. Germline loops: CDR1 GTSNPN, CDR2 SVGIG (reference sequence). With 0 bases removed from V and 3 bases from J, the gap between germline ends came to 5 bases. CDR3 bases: TGTGCCTGGAGTGTACAGGAAGAGACCCAGTACTTC. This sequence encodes CAWSVQEETQYF.

The CDR3 region is CASSSDSNYGYTF. In nucleotides, the CDR3 is TGCGCCAGCAGCTCCGACAGCAACTATGGCTACACCTTC. The chain joins TRBV23-1 to TRBJ1-2, with D perhaps TRBD1 (5 bases). TRBV23-1 is noted as an ORF with a role that remains uncertain. The CDR3 has 13 amino acids. V was pared by 6 bases and J by 2 bases, with 10 bases between.

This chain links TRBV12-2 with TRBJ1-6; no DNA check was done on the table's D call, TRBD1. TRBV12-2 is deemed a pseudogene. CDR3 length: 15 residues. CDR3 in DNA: TGTGCAAGTCGCTCCTGGGGACAGTCAGCTCGGTACCTCCACTTT. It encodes CASRSWGQSARYLHF.

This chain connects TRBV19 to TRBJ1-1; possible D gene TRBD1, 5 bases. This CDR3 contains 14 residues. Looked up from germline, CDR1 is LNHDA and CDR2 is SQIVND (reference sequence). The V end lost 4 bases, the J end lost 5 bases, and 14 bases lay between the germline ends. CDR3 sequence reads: CASSRGGLGTEAFF. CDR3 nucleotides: TGTGCCAGTAGTAGGGGGGGTCTTGGGACTGAAGCTTTCTTT.

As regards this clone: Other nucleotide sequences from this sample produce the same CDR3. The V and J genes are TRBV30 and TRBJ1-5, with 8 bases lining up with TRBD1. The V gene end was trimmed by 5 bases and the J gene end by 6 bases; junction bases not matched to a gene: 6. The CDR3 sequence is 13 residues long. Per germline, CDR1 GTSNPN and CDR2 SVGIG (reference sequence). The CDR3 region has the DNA TGTGCCTGGGGACAGGGTTTGAGTCAGCCCCAGCATTTT. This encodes CAWGQGLSQPQHF.

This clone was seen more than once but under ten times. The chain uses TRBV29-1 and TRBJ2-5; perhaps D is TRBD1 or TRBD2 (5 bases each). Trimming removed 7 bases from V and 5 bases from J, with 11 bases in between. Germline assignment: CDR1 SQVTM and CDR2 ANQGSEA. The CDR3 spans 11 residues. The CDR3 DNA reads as TGCAGCGGTGAGGGGCAGGAGACCCAGTACTTC. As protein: CSGEGQETQYF.

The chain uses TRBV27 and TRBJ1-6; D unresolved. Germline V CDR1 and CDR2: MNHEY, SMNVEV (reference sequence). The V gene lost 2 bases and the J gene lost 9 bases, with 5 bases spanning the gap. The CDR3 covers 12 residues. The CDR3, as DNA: TGTGCCAGCAGTTTACCGAGTTCACCCCTCCACTTT. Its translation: CASSLPSSPLHF.

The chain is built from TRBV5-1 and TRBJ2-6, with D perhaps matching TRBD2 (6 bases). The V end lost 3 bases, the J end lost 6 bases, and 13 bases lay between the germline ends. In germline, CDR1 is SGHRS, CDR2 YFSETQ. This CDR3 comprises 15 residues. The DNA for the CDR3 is TGCGCCAGCAGCTCCCTCGGGGGAGAGGCCAACGTCCTGACTTTC. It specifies CASSSLGGEANVLTF.

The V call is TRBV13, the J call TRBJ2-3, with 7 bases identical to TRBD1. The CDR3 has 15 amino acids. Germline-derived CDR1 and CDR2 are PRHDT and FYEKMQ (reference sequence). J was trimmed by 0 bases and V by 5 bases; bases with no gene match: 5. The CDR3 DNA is TGTGCCAGCAGCCCGACAGGGATGAGCACAGATACGCAGTATTTT. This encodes CASSPTGMSTDTQYF.

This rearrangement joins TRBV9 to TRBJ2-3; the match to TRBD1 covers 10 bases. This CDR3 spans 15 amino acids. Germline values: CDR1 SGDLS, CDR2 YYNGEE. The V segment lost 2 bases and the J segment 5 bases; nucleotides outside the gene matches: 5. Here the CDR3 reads CASSVGTGEGDTQYF. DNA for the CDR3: TGTGCCAGCAGCGTCGGGACAGGGGAAGGAGATACGCAGTATTTT.

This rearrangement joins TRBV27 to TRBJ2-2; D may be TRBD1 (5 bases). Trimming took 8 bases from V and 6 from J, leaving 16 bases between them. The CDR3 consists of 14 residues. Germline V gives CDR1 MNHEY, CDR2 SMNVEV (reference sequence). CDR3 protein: CASQSRTGPGELFF. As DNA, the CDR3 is TGTGCCAGCCAATCCCGCACAGGTCCCGGGGAGCTGTTTTTT.

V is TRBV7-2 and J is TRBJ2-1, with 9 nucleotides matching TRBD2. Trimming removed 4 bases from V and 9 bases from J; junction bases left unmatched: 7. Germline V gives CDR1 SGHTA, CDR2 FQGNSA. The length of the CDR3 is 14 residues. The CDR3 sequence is CASSWRGGPFEQFF. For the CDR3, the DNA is TGTGCCAGCAGCTGGCGGGGGGGCCCCTTTGAGCAGTTCTTC.